This T cell receptor (beta chain) is drawn from a study of graft-versus-host responses after intestinal transplantation. General study results and limits: When patients had graft-donor T cell macrochimerism, their allografts held high graft-versus-host to host-versus-graft clonal ratios.

The CDR3 has 17 amino acids. J gave up 2 bases and V 4 bases, and 12 bases lay outside the gene matches. Germline loops: CDR1 LNHDA, CDR2 SQIVND (reference sequence). Clones were read by immunoSEQ multiplex PCR, and TCRdb kept only the in-frame ones, dropping some. The table lists roughly 100,000 clones, 80% to 95% of them singletons. On this clone itself: Antigen: not known.

Sequencing used unstimulated CD8+ T cells sorted from spleen or lymph node cells, obtained before transplant. The sequence was obtained from a human donor who was the organ donor for an intestinal transplant. The rearrangement links TRBV19 to TRBJ2-3; 7 nucleotides match TRBD2. CDR3 DNA sequence: TGTGCCAGTAGTAACCCCCGTTTTAGCGGGCTCACAGATACGCAGTATTTT. This gives the protein CASSNPRFSGLTDTQYF.